This TCR beta chain derives from a study of cytomegalovirus exposure and HLA in healthy donors. Study results and limitations: The authors listed 150 to 200 TCR beta chains as cytomegalovirus-associated.

Comments on this clone: Its antigen remains unknown.

The CDR3 covers 16 residues. The trim removed 4 bases at V and 5 bases at J, leaving 7 bases unmatched. Germline V CDR1 and CDR2: SNHLY, FYNNEI. Sequencing used immunoSEQ multiplex PCR; TCRdb keeps in-frame clones, though not all of them. The profile covers tens of thousands of clones, with 80% to 90% appearing a single time and about 7% taken by the ten largest. The source of this sequence is a young woman in good health and CMV-seronegative. The rearrangement links TRBV2 to TRBJ2-2; 10 nucleotides line up with TRBD2. Sequenced material: PBMCs. The CDR3 region has the DNA TGTGCCAGCAGTGGATCGGGACTAGCGACGACCGGGGAGCTGTTTTTT. This codes for CASSGSGLATTGELFF.